This T cell receptor (beta chain) was obtained from a study of blood T cell repertoires in COVID-19. Trimming removed 5 bases from V and 10 bases from J; junction bases left unmatched: 10. CDR3 size: 15 residues. Per the germline V gene, CDR1 is SGHRS and CDR2 is YFSETQ. TCRdb's table, derived via immunoSEQ multiplex PCR, lists solely in-frame clones and lacks some. The table has roughly 90,000 clones, around four fifths seen once; the top ten hold nearly 3.5%. This rearrangement joins TRBV5-1 to TRBJ1-6; 9 bases align to TRBD1. The sequence was obtained from a man aged 50 to 60 with acute or convalescent COVID-19. Sequenced sample: peripheral blood. The CDR3: CASRRTGEVGSPLHF. In DNA, the CDR3 is TGCGCCAGCAGGAGGACAGGGGAGGTGGGATCACCCCTCCACTTT.